The TCR beta chain under discussion was sequenced for a study of shared T cell receptors in the human thymus. Profiling relied on immunoSEQ multiplex PCR, and the TCRdb table lists in-frame clones only, not all of them. Of approximately 580,000 clones in the sample, around three quarters were seen once. These data are also associated with another study on human thymus T cells. That work contributes: Corrective surgery for congenital heart defects was being performed on the healthy Finnish infants who served as donors. Thymic material originated from resections removed in the course of corrective heart surgery. V and J gene usage appeared biased in thymic and blood repertoires. There were highly overlapping thymic repertoires among unrelated individuals, as related research reported.

The sample was thymocytes. This TCR came from a boy younger than two with a congenital heart defect.

Here the CDR3 reads CASSSGRQYF. The CDR3 nucleotides read TGTGCCAGCAGTAGCGGTAGGCAGTATTTT. V and J are TRBV2 and TRBJ2-3, with D maybe TRBD2 (5 bases). V dropped 5 bases and J dropped 11 bases, with 8 bases sitting between them. The length of the CDR3 is 10 residues. CDR1 is SNHLY, CDR2 FYNNEI, per germline. The entire variable domain, with the rest obtained from reference TRBV2 and TRBJ2-3, is as follows: EPEVTQTPSHQVTQMGQEVILRCVPISNHLYFYWYRQILGQKVEFLVSFYNNEISEKSEIFDDQFSVERPDGSNFTLKIRSTKLEDSAMYFCASSSGRQYFGPGTRLTVL.